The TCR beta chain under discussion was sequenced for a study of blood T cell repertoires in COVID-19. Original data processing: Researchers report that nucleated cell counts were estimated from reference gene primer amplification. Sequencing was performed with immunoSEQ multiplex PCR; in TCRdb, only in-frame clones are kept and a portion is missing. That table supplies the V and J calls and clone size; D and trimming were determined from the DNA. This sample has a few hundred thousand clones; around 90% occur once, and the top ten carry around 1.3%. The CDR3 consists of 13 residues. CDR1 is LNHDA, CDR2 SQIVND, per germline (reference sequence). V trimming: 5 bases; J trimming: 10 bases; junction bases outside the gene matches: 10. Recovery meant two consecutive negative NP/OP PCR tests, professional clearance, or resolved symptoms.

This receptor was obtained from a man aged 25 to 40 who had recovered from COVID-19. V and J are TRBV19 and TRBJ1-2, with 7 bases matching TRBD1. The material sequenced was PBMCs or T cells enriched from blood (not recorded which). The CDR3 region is CASSSWGQPTYTF. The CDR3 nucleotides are TGTGCCAGTAGTTCATGGGGACAGCCTACCTACACCTTC. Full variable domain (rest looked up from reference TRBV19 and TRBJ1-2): DGGITQSPKYLFRKEGQNVTLSCEQNLNHDAMYWYRQDPGQGLRLIYYSQIVNDFQKGDIAEGYSVSREKKESFPLTVTSAQKNPTAFYLCASSSWGQPTYTFGSGTRLTVV.